The entry below describes one TCR beta chain. The PCR had 60 Vbeta and 13 Jbeta primers. Method: immunoSEQ multiplex PCR; TCRdb's copy keeps in-frame clones and lacks some. The sample yields 150,000 or so clones, approximately 79% seen once. The record originates from a study of cytomegalovirus exposure and HLA in healthy donors. Trimming left V 2 bases short and J 4 bases short, with 9 bases between. The CDR3 covers 13 residues. Germline CDR1 and CDR2: SGHRS and YFSETQ. This clonotype was obtained from a man aged 45 to 65 in good health and CMV-seropositive. What was sequenced was PBMCs. The chain employs TRBV5-1 and TRBJ1-1, with D possibly matching TRBD1 (6 bases). CDR3 coding DNA: TGCGCCAGCAGCTTAGTCAGGGGCACTGAAGCTTTCTTT. Encoded protein: CASSLVRGTEAFF. The variable domain in full, completed from reference TRBV5-1 and TRBJ1-1, reads KAGVTQTPRYLIKTRGQQVTLSCSPISGHRSVSWYQQTPGQGLQFLFEYFSETQRNKGNFPGRFSGRQFSNSRSEMNVSTLELGDSALYLCASSLVRGTEAFFGQGTRLTVV.